Shown below are 2 T cell receptor beta chains from a single sample sequenced in a study of T-cell memory formation after mild COVID-19. TCRdb used MiXCR to reprocess the 5' RACE reads, holding one entry per CDR3 protein. The table lists fewer than 300,000 distinct CDR3 sequences, roughly 18% of them singletons, with roughly 24% in the top ten. Specimen: PBMCs or a T cell subset sorted from them (not recorded which). These receptors were collected from a man aged 18 to 29 who had mild COVID-19 (a few samples of this study predate the infection). Cell type and time point are not known.

In this sample, this clonotype turned up many times. The chain links TRBV12-3 or TRBV12-4 to TRBJ1-1; D may be TRBD1 (6 bases). V was trimmed by 1 base and J by 5 bases, leaving 11 bases between them. This CDR3 spans 14 amino acids. For the CDR3, the DNA is TGTGCCAGCAGTTTAGGTTCCCAGGGGACTGAAGCTTTCTTT. Protein: CASSLGSQGTEAFF.

A few counts support this clonotype. This chain links TRBV9 with TRBJ2-1, with 14 bases aligning to TRBD2. From germline, CDR1 is SGDLS and CDR2 YYNGEE. The CDR3 runs to 16 residues. J was trimmed by 7 bases and V by 4 bases; bases with no gene match: 7. The CDR3 sequence is CASSPGTSGGWNEQFF. The CDR3 region has the DNA TGTGCCAGCAGCCCAGGGACTAGCGGGGGCTGGAATGAGCAGTTCTTC.